The entry below gives a single TCR beta chain sequence along with its context. Its antigen is undetermined. Disease duration under 2 months; hyperthyroidism patients were aged 18 to 65. This sample stems from a study of T cells in Graves' hyperthyroidism and ophthalmopathy. Findings and caveats of the study: The model made its ophthalmopathy prediction, and onset followed a median approximately 7 months later.

V lost 7 bases, J lost 8 bases, and 8 bases lay in between. CDR1 is MNHNS and CDR2 is SASEGT in the germline V gene. The length of the CDR3 is 11 residues. Template material for amplifying TCR beta CDR3 regions consisted of RNA transcripts. During a first-round RT-PCR of the TCR CDR3, the HTBI primer set was used. TCRdb reprocessed the multiplex PCR reads via MiXCR and lists one record per CDR3 protein. The sample consists of over 450,000 distinct CDR3 sequences, around an eighth of them appearing once. This chain links TRBV6-1 with TRBJ1-4, with TRBD1 as a possible D gene (5 bases). The sample taken for sequencing was blood. The sequence derives from a woman between 18 and 30 years old with Graves' hyperthyroidism. The CDR3: CASKEGEKLFF. The CDR3 DNA follows: TGTGCCAGCAAAGAGGGGGAAAAACTGTTTTTT.